Presented here are 22 T cell receptor beta chains from one specimen sequenced in a study of blood T cells in healthy people across ages. A sample-barcoded 5' primer and a J-beta primer mix were used in a second PCR of roughly 6 to 11 cycles. Using its own MiXCR run on the 5' RACE reads, TCRdb lists one record per CDR3 protein. The data contain around 800,000 distinct CDR3 sequences, under 80% of them singletons. Specimen: blood. These receptors were taken from a man in his thirties or forties in good health.

This clonotype appeared a single time. The chain couples TRBV4-3 to TRBJ2-3, with 9 bases aligning to TRBD1. The CDR3 is made up of 16 amino acids. Losses at the gene ends were 2 bases for V and 2 bases for J; bases not matched to a gene: 5. Germline CDR1 reads LGHNA; CDR2 reads YSLEER. The CDR3 is CASSQTGTGITDTQYF. The CDR3 nucleotides are TGCGCCAGCAGCCAAACCGGGACAGGGATCACAGATACGCAGTATTTT.

This clonotype was observed once. The rearrangement joins TRBV7-2 to TRBJ2-3; TRBD2 matches at 11 bases. The CDR3 is 16 residues long. Germline loops: CDR1 SGHTA, CDR2 FQGNSA. Unmatched junction bases numbered 8, after V lost 5 bases and J lost 4 bases. The CDR3, as DNA: TGTGCCAGCAGCCCTAGCGGGAGGTCGTCCGCAGATACGCAGTATTTT. Residues: CASSPSGRSSADTQYF.

The V gene is TRBV29-1, the J gene TRBJ1-1, with D tentatively TRBD1 (6 bases). V lost 7 bases to trimming and J lost 3 bases, with 15 bases between them. The CDR3 consists of 13 residues. CDR1 SQVTM and CDR2 ANQGSEA come from the germline V gene. CDR3 in amino acids: CSARQAGDTEAFF. CDR3 sequence (DNA): TGCAGCGCGAGACAGGCGGGCGACACTGAAGCTTTCTTT.

A single count supports this clonotype. The rearrangement joins TRBV15 to TRBJ2-7; 7 bases align to TRBD1. V trimming: 0 bases; J trimming: 1 base; junction bases outside the gene matches: 3. This CDR3 is 15 amino acids long. Germline loops: CDR1 LNHNV, CDR2 YYDKDF (reference sequence). The CDR3 bases are TGTGCCACCAGCAGAGAACGGACAGGATCCTACGAGCAGTACTTC. It specifies CATSRERTGSYEQYF. The whole variable domain, filled in from reference TRBV15 and TRBJ2-7, reads DAMVIQNPRYQVTQFGKPVTLSCSQTLNHNVMYWYQQKSSQAPKLLFHYYDKDFNNEADTPDNFQSRRPNTSFCFLDIRSPGLGDTAMYLCATSRERTGSYEQYFGPGTRLTVT.

This clonotype was seen more than once but under ten times. This chain uses TRBV7-2 with TRBJ2-4; 9 nucleotides match TRBD1. CDR3 length equals 15 residues. Trimming at V came to 6 bases and at J to 1 base, leaving 4 bases not matched to a gene. Germline CDR1 SGHTA, CDR2 FQGNSA. CDR3: CASRLQGAAKNIQYF. The CDR3 bases are TGTGCCAGCAGGCTACAGGGGGCCGCCAAAAACATTCAGTACTTC.

This clonotype was found a few times. The V call is TRBV9, the J call TRBJ2-1; D may be TRBD1 or TRBD2 (5 bases each). V lost 2 bases, J lost 10 bases, and 13 bases lay in between. The germline CDR1 and CDR2 sequences are SGDLS and YYNGEE. The CDR3 loop spans 13 amino acids. The CDR3 sequence: CASSVADRGEQFF. DNA for the CDR3: TGTGCCAGCAGCGTTGCCGATCGGGGCGAGCAGTTCTTC.

The rearrangement links TRBV20-1 to TRBJ2-3, with D maybe TRBD2 (5 bases). Germline-derived CDR1 and CDR2 are DFQATT and SNEGSKA (reference sequence). V dropped 3 bases and J dropped 0 bases, with 13 bases sitting between them. CDR3 size: 15 residues. The CDR3 DNA reads TGCAGTGCTAGCTCGGCGTGGGAGAGCACAGATACGCAGTATTTT. This translates into CSASSAWESTDTQYF.

J is TRBJ2-1 and V is TRBV28; D gene ambiguous. Germline-derived CDR1 and CDR2 are MDHEN and SYDVKM. This CDR3 contains 16 residues. V lost 2 bases, J lost 5 bases, and 16 bases lay in between. Here the CDR3 DNA reads TGTGCCAGCAGTTTAGTCTCACTCGTATTTAACAATGAGCAGTTCTTC. Its protein product is CASSLVSLVFNNEQFF.

This clonotype has only one observation. This sequence joins TRBV7-6 and TRBJ2-1; D gene uncertain. CDR1 SGHVS and CDR2 FNYEAQ come from the germline V gene. There are 13 residues in the CDR3. Between the trimmed V and J ends, which lost 2 bases and 8 bases, there was a span of 10 bases. The CDR3 spells CASSLTAYDEQFF. The CDR3 DNA is TGTGCCAGCAGCTTAACAGCTTATGATGAGCAGTTCTTC.

The V and J genes are TRBV4-2 and TRBJ2-3; a possible D gene is TRBD1 (6 bases). The CDR3 sequence is 15 residues long. V was clipped by 4 bases and J by 2 bases, with 13 bases between them. CDR1 LGHNA and CDR2 YNFKEQ come from the germline V gene. As DNA, the CDR3 is TGTGCCAGCAGCCTAAACAGGGTTTCCACAGATACGCAGTATTTT. It translates to CASSLNRVSTDTQYF.

The V call is TRBV10-3, the J call TRBJ2-5; TRBD1 aligns across 8 bases. The DNA end is more similar to TRBJ2-7, so the J call may be wrong. This CDR3 has 12 amino acids. Germline loops: CDR1 ENHRY, CDR2 SYGVKD. The DNA for the CDR3 is TGTGCCATCGGACAGGGCGCCTACGAGCAGTACTTC. Translating it yields CAIGQGAYEQYF.

In nucleotides, the CDR3 is TGTGCCAGCAGCGTTTCGCCAGCAAGCTCCTACGAGCAGTACTTC. Residues: CASSVSPASSYEQYF. The chain recombines TRBV9 with TRBJ2-7; D uncertain. CDR1 SGDLS and CDR2 YYNGEE come from the germline V gene. CDR3 length: 15 amino acids. Between the trimmed V and J ends, which lost 2 bases and 0 bases, there was a span of 12 bases.

This clonotype has only a few counts. This sequence joins TRBV10-3 and TRBJ2-6; D ambiguous. V dropped 1 base and J dropped 2 bases, with 6 bases sitting between them. Germline V CDR1 and CDR2: ENHRY, SYGVKD. The CDR3 has 15 amino acids. The CDR3 spells CAISEFGTGANVLTF. The CDR3 coding sequence is TGTGCCATCAGTGAGTTTGGGACTGGGGCCAACGTCCTGACTTTC.

This clonotype was recorded a few times. This chain uses TRBV29-1 with TRBJ2-7; a weak D match, TRBD1 (6 bases). V lost 1 base and J 11 bases, leaving 18 bases between the germline ends. CDR1 is SQVTM, CDR2 ANQGSEA, per germline. The CDR3 loop spans 13 amino acids. The CDR3 loop is CSVEGPGATIKYF. The CDR3 bases are TGCAGCGTTGAAGGTCCAGGGGCGACGATCAAGTACTTC.

This clonotype was detected once. The V call is TRBV20-1, the J call TRBJ2-3; 7 bases are a match to TRBD1. CDR1 is DFQATT, CDR2 SNEGSKA, per germline (reference sequence). The CDR3 has 15 amino acids. For the CDR3, the DNA is TGCAGCCCTGAGGGGGCCAAGACATACACAGATACGCAGTATTTT. Residues: CSPEGAKTYTDTQYF.

This clonotype was observed many times. One end of the junction fails to match germline, which may point to a read error. This sequence joins TRBV12-3 or TRBV12-4 and TRBJ1-1; D perhaps matches TRBD1 (6 bases). The CDR3 has 14 residues. The CDR3 reads CASRLDRMNTEAFF. The CDR3 DNA reads TGTGCCAGCAGATTAGACAGGATGAACACTGAAGCTTTCTTT.

The rearrangement links TRBV24-1 to TRBJ2-1; 9 nucleotides line up with TRBD1. Germline V gene lookup returns CDR1 KGHDR and CDR2 SFDVKD. V shed 7 bases, J shed 9 bases, and the junction held 12 bases outside the gene matches. The CDR3 consists of 15 residues. The CDR3 DNA follows: TGTGCCACCAGCGCGCCTTCCGGGACAGGGTTTGAGCAGTTCTTC. It is translated as CATSAPSGTGFEQFF.

This clonotype was seen a few times. This sequence joins TRBV5-6 and TRBJ2-1; 7 nucleotides match TRBD1. The germline V gene has CDR1 SGHDT and CDR2 YYEEEE. The CDR3 is 15 residues long. Trimming at V came to 3 bases and at J to 2 bases, leaving 5 bases not matched to a gene. The DNA for the CDR3 is TGTGCCAGCAGCTGGGGGACAGTTCCCTACAATGAGCAGTTCTTC. It yields the protein CASSWGTVPYNEQFF.

The gene calls are TRBV7-2 and TRBJ1-2, with a weak D call TRBD1 (6 bases). CDR3 size: 13 residues. The V end lost 5 bases, the J end lost 6 bases, and 13 bases lay between the germline ends. CDR1 is SGHTA and CDR2 is FQGNSA in the germline V gene. CDR3 DNA sequence: TGTGCCAGCAGCAGACAGGAGGCTAATGGCTACACCTTC. It is translated as CASSRQEANGYTF.

CDR3 in DNA: TGCGCCAGCAGCTTGGATGGAGGGGCGAACACCGGGGAGCTGTTTTTT. Amino acids: CASSLDGGANTGELFF. V usage is TRBV5-1 and J usage is TRBJ2-2; tentatively, D is TRBD2 (6 bases). CDR3 length: 16 residues. Trimming pared 0 bases from V and 0 bases from J, leaving 9 bases between. CDR1 is SGHRS, CDR2 YFSETQ, per germline. The full variable domain, rest sourced from reference TRBV5-1 and TRBJ2-2, is KAGVTQTPRYLIKTRGQQVTLSCSPISGHRSVSWYQQTPGQGLQFLFEYFSETQRNKGNFPGRFSGRQFSNSRSEMNVSTLELGDSALYLCASSLDGGANTGELFFGEGSRLTVL.

In its sample, this clonotype was seen a few times. The chain links TRBV4-3 to TRBJ1-3; D is undetermined. CDR1 is LGHNA and CDR2 is YSLEER in the germline V gene. This CDR3 region has 17 residues. The V gene lost 0 bases and the J gene lost 0 bases, with 12 bases spanning the gap. CDR3 loop: CASSQDASAASGNTIYF. The DNA for the CDR3 is TGCGCCAGCAGCCAAGATGCGTCTGCCGCCTCTGGAAACACCATATATTTT.

The gene calls are TRBV9 and TRBJ2-3; D not resolved. The CDR3 totals 16 residues. V was shortened by 4 bases and J by 5 bases, with 20 bases between the two germline ends. The germline V gene has CDR1 SGDLS and CDR2 YYNGEE. The CDR3 is CASSQNPGQAGDTQYF. CDR3 nucleotide sequence: TGTGCCAGCAGCCAAAACCCGGGCCAGGCAGGAGATACGCAGTATTTT.